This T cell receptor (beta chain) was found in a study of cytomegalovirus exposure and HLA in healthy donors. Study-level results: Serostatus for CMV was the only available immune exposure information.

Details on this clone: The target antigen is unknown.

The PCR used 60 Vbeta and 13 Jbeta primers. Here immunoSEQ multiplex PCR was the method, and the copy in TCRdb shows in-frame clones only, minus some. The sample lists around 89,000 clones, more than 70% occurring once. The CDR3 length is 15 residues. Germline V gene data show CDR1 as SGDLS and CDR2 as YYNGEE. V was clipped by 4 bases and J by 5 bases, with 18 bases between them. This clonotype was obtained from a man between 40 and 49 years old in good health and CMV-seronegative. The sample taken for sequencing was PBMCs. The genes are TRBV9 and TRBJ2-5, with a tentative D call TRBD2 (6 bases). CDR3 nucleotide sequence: TGTGCCAGCAGCCCCAAGCTCGGGGGACGGGAGACCCAGTACTTC. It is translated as CASSPKLGGRETQYF.